The subject of this entry is one T cell receptor beta chain. The sample originates from a study of shared clonotypes between healthy human individuals. Each of the donors was a healthy adult who was HIV-negative and had not had a recent acute infection or vaccination. For sorted subsets, 200 ng DNA per replicate equaled about 30,000 T cell genomes. Sequenced by immunoSEQ multiplex PCR; TCRdb stores in-frame clones only, minus some. The sample carries 2 million to 2.5 million clones, 90% to 95% recorded once. V was cut by 0 bases and J by 6 bases, with 7 bases left in between. There are 13 residues in the CDR3. Germline CDR1 reads SGHVS; CDR2 reads FQNEAQ.

Specimen: naive CD4+ T cells from PBMCs. The sample's subset: CD45RA+ positively selected. The receptor was derived from a man aged 18 to 30 in good health. Some clones in this sample may be carry-over from other donors' samples. This chain uses TRBV7-8 with TRBJ2-3; D not certain. The CDR3: CASSLAELDTQYF. Here the CDR3 DNA reads TGTGCCAGCAGCTTAGCGGAGTTGGATACGCAGTATTTT.